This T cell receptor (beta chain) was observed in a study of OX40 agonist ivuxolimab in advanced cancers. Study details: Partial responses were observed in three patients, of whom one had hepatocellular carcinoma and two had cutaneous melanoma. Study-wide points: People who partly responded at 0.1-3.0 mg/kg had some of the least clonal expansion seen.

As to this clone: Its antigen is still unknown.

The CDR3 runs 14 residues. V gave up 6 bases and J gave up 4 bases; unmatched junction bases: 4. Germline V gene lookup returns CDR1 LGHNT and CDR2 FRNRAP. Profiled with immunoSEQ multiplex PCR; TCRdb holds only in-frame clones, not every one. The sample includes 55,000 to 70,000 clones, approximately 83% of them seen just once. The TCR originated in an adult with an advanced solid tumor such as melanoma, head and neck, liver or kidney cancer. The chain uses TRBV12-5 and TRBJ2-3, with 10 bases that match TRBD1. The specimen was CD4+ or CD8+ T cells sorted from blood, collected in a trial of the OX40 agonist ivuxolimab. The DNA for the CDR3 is TGTGCTAGTGGCCCGGGACAGGGGTCAGATACGCAGTATTTT. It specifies CASGPGQGSDTQYF.